Below are 20 T cell receptor beta chains sequenced from a single sample in a study of CD8+ T cells in alopecia areata. The sample's treatment: oral pan-JAK inhibitor, 5-10 mg twice daily. Extracted from the samples, RNA was reverse transcribed into cDNA to serve as the sequencing template. Data came from immunoSEQ multiplex PCR; TCRdb stores just in-frame clones and leaves some out. The sample holds a few hundred thousand clones, roughly 60% seen once. Sequenced here: CD4+ T cells sorted from blood, sampled at roughly week 53, from a patient treated with tofacitinib. The receptors here all came from a human donor with alopecia areata.

This chain joins TRBV10-3 and TRBJ1-1; no definite D call. Germline CDR1 ENHRY, CDR2 SYGVKD. The length of the CDR3 is 13 residues. Trimming removed 7 bases from V and 5 bases from J, with 14 bases in between. In nucleotides, the CDR3 is TGTGCCATCAATGGAGAGGGAGGGACTGAAGCTTTCTTT. Encoded protein: CAINGEGGTEAFF.

About this clone itself: The sample contains more than one DNA sequence encoding this CDR3. CDR3 bases: TGCGCCAGCAGCTTGGTCCCCACAGATACGCAGTATTTT. Translation gives CASSLVPTDTQYF. The genes are TRBV5-1 and TRBJ2-3; no reliable D call. The CDR3 sequence is 13 residues long. The germline CDR1 and CDR2 sequences are SGHRS and YFSETQ. V was trimmed by 0 bases and J by 2 bases, leaving 4 bases between them.

V is TRBV19 and J is TRBJ2-1; no clear D. Germline V gene data show CDR1 as LNHDA and CDR2 as SQIVND (reference sequence). The CDR3 consists of 12 residues. V lost 1 base and J 4 bases, leaving 2 bases between the germline ends. DNA of the CDR3: TGTGCCAGTAGTATAGTGTACAATGAGCAGTTCTTC. Protein sequence: CASSIVYNEQFF.

The CDR3 region is CASSLGQGTYEQYF. CDR3 DNA: TGTGCCAGCAGTCTCGGACAGGGAACCTACGAGCAGTACTTC. This chain links TRBV6-5 with TRBJ2-7; 8 bases are a match to TRBD1. The CDR3 is 14 amino acids. Germline V gives CDR1 MNHEY, CDR2 SVGAGI. V shed 5 bases and J 2 bases; nucleotides not matched to a gene: 5.

This clone turned up a few times. The rearrangement uses TRBV4-2 and TRBJ1-1; D is possibly TRBD1 (6 bases). V was pared by 0 bases and J by 4 bases, with 15 bases between. The CDR3 totals 16 residues. The germline gives CDR1 LGHNA, CDR2 YNFKEQ. The CDR3 DNA reads as TGTGCCAGCAGCCAAGATCTCAGGGGACCGGCCACTGAAGCTTTCTTT. It is translated as CASSQDLRGPATEAFF.

This clone occurred once. The J gene is TRBJ2-1, the V gene TRBV11-3; 11 bases match TRBD2. CDR3 size: 15 residues. V lost 1 base and J lost 8; bases outside the gene matches: 4. Per the germline V gene, CDR1 is SGHNT and CDR2 is YENEEA. The CDR3 is CASSLGTSGGDEQFF. The CDR3 bases are TGTGCCAGCAGCTTAGGTACTAGCGGGGGCGATGAGCAGTTCTTC.

The V call is TRBV30, the J call TRBJ1-4; D unresolved. The CDR3 consists of 15 residues. With 0 bases removed from V and 6 bases from J, the gap between germline ends came to 14 bases. Per germline, CDR1 GTSNPN and CDR2 SVGIG (reference sequence). The CDR3 DNA sequence: TGTGCCTGGAGTGTAATCGGAGAAGGTCATGAAAAACTGTTTTTT. As protein: CAWSVIGEGHEKLFF. The whole variable domain, remainder taken from reference TRBV30 and TRBJ1-4, is SQTIHQWPATLVQPVGSPLSLECTVEGTSNPNLYWYRQAAGRGLQLLFYSVGIGQISSEVPQNLSASRPQDRQFILSSKKLLLSDSGFYLCAWSVIGEGHEKLFFGSGTQLSVL.

CDR3 in amino acids: CASSQDEGIRGYTF. DNA for the CDR3: TGCGCCAGCAGCCAAGACGAGGGGATCAGAGGCTACACCTTC. The chain employs TRBV4-1 and TRBJ1-2; TRBD1 is a possible D gene (5 bases). Trimming removed 0 bases from V and 8 bases from J, with 13 bases in between. In germline, CDR1 is MGHRA, CDR2 YSYEKL. The CDR3 is 14 amino acids.

This clone has at least ten counts. The chain uses TRBV5-6 and TRBJ1-3, with TRBD1 as a possible D gene (5 bases). The V and J ends lost 3 bases and 7 bases respectively, with 17 bases between them. Germline V gene sequence: CDR1 SGHDT, CDR2 YYEEEE. This CDR3 is built from 15 residues. In nucleotides, the CDR3 is TGTGCCAGCAGCTACCGATTTGCGGGGGGGAACACCATATATTTT. It encodes CASSYRFAGGNTIYF.

The chain carries TRBV7-9 and TRBJ1-1; 7 bases fit TRBD1. The CDR3 is 14 amino acids. With V trimmed by 5 bases and J by 5 bases, 8 bases remained unmatched. Per germline, CDR1 SEHNR and CDR2 FQNEAQ (reference sequence). CDR3 in DNA: TGTGCCAGCAGCCTCCAGGGGGGAAGTACTGAAGCTTTCTTT. It codes for CASSLQGGSTEAFF.

J is TRBJ1-6 and V is TRBV9, with D possibly TRBD1 on 5 matching bases. The length of the CDR3 is 13 residues. Germline V gene data show CDR1 as SGDLS and CDR2 as YYNGEE. The V end was cut by 0 bases, the J end by 7 bases, with 5 bases between. CDR3 DNA: TGTGCCAGCAGCGTAGACAGGAATTCACCCCTCCACTTT. Translation: CASSVDRNSPLHF.

V and J are TRBV4-2 and TRBJ2-5; 7 bases map to TRBD1. The CDR3 has 14 residues. The ends lost 4 bases at V and 5 bases at J; junction bases unmatched: 7. Germline V CDR1 and CDR2: LGHNA, YNFKEQ. CDR3 in DNA: TGTGCCAGCAGCCCAAACAGGGGCAGGGAGACCCAGTACTTC. Protein product: CASSPNRGRETQYF.

The V gene is TRBV30, the J gene TRBJ1-5; no clear D gene. CDR3 length: 13 amino acids. In germline, CDR1 is GTSNPN, CDR2 SVGIG (reference sequence). V lost 3 bases, J lost 5 bases, and 11 bases lay in between. CDR3 loop: CAWRSKGDQPQHF. In nucleotides, the CDR3 is TGTGCCTGGAGAAGTAAGGGCGATCAGCCCCAGCATTTT.

J is TRBJ1-2 and V is TRBV30; perhaps TRBD1 as D (5 bases). Per germline, CDR1 GTSNPN and CDR2 SVGIG (reference sequence). The CDR3 extends over 13 amino acids. V was cut by 2 bases and J by 6 bases, with 13 bases left in between. The CDR3 loop reads CAWSPGTRDGYTF. The CDR3 coding sequence is TGTGCCTGGAGTCCCGGGACGCGGGATGGCTACACCTTC.

In its sample, this clone was seen a few times. The chain is built from TRBV30 and TRBJ1-1, with 7 nucleotides matching TRBD1. The CDR3 is 12 amino acids. Germline V lookup: CDR1 GTSNPN, CDR2 SVGIG (reference sequence). Trimming removed 2 bases from V and 5 bases from J; junction bases left unmatched: 2. CDR3 in DNA: TGTGCCTGGAGTATCAGGGGGACTGAAGCTTTCTTT. Translated: CAWSIRGTEAFF.

The chain has TRBV6-6 and TRBJ2-3, with TRBD1 matching 8 bases. With 5 bases clipped from V and 2 bases from J, the junction kept 6 bases outside the gene matches. CDR1 is MNHNY and CDR2 is SVGAGI in the germline V gene (reference sequence). This CDR3 spans 15 amino acids. CDR3 DNA sequence: TGTGCCAGCAGTGGCCCGGGACAGGACACAGATACGCAGTATTTT. This codes for CASSGPGQDTDTQYF.

This sequence joins TRBV25-1 and TRBJ1-1; unclear D gene. V was cut by 7 bases and J by 4 bases, with 7 bases left in between. Germline-derived CDR1 and CDR2 are MGHDK and SYGVNS. The CDR3 is 11 residues long. The CDR3 here is CASIWATEAFF. CDR3 sequence (DNA): TGTGCCAGCATCTGGGCCACTGAAGCTTTCTTT.

This clone has only a few counts. Since a much larger clone is just one base distant, this may be a read error. Other nucleotide sequences from this sample produce the same CDR3. The gene calls are TRBV7-3 and TRBJ2-1; no clear D gene. The CDR3 runs to 12 residues. Germline CDR1 SGHTA, CDR2 FQGTGA. Deletions cut 3 bases from V and 3 bases from J, with 3 bases between. CDR3 loop: CASSLDYNEQFF. The CDR3, as DNA: TGTGCCAGCAGCTTGGACTACAATGAGCAGTTCTTC.

This clone was detected only once. CDR3 region: CASNLDSHSPLHF. The DNA of the CDR3 is TGTGCCAGCAACCTGGACAGTCATTCACCCCTCCACTTT. The chain couples TRBV9 to TRBJ1-6, with D maybe TRBD1 (6 bases). Trimming shortened V by 6 bases and J by 8 bases, and 12 bases separated the two germline ends. The CDR3 consists of 13 residues. The germline V gene has CDR1 SGDLS and CDR2 YYNGEE.

In its sample, this clone was seen a few times. The J gene is TRBJ2-5, the V gene TRBV29-1, with 11 bases lining up with TRBD2. The CDR3 loop spans 15 amino acids. Germline V CDR1 and CDR2: SQVTM, ANQGSEA. V gave up 6 bases and J gave up 1 base; unmatched junction bases: 7. The CDR3 DNA is TGCAGCGTCGGGGCTAGCGGGGGGCCCCAAGAGACCCAGTACTTC. It encodes CSVGASGGPQETQYF.